Below, one T cell receptor (beta chain) is given with its context. Its antigen is not identified. The PCR employed 60 Vbeta primers together with 13 Jbeta primers. Libraries were prepared by immunoSEQ multiplex PCR; TCRdb keeps only in-frame clonotypes and omits some of them. The sample carries 200,000 or so clones, roughly four fifths recorded once. The data derive from a study of cytomegalovirus exposure and HLA in healthy donors. Points from the study as a whole: Differences between HLA loci emerged in a later analysis of TCR association rates, with DRB1 most and HLA-C fewest. Near-uniform donor sequencing depth was presumed by presence/absence analyses. A prior analysis recorded that most TCR beta V segments were productive about 87% or about 30% of the time.

The origin of this receptor is a girl aged 2-10 years in good health and CMV-seronegative. The sequencing sample was made of PBMCs.

CDR3 nucleotides: TGTGCCAGCAGCTTAGGGGACAGGGGAGCTAACTATGGCTACACCTTC. It codes for CASSLGDRGANYGYTF. The chain has TRBV11-2 and TRBJ1-2, with TRBD1 matching 10 bases. The length of the CDR3 is 16 residues. V was pared by 1 base and J by 0 bases, with 2 bases of the junction left unmatched. From germline, CDR1 is SGHAT and CDR2 FQNNGV.